These 8 T cell receptor beta chains share one sample of origin, sequenced in a study of T cells in women clearing cervical HPV infection. Assay used: immunoSEQ multiplex PCR; TCRdb lists only in-frame clones, some missing. The listing contains under 45,000 clones. The specimen sequenced was blood buffy coat. These receptors were taken from a woman aged 18-69 years with a cervical HPV16 infection that either progressed to CIN3+ or cleared (not recorded which).

In regard to this clone: Read data end 3 residues before the CDR3 end; the end is taken from the germline J gene. The chain carries TRBV19 and TRBJ2-6; TRBD1 matches 10 bases. CDR1 and CDR2 from the germline V gene are LNHDA and SQIVND (reference sequence). The trim removed 6 bases at V and 2 bases at J, leaving 10 bases unmatched. The CDR3 has 18 residues. The CDR3 protein is CASSFRTGGNTGANVLTF. CDR3 DNA, as far as it was read: TGTGCCAGTAGCTTTAGGACAGGGGGTAATACTGGGGCCAACGTC.

Comments on this clone: Coverage ceases 3 residues before the CDR3 finishes, and the germline J gene fills in the end. V usage is TRBV5-8 and J usage is TRBJ2-5, with 7 bases aligning to TRBD1. Looked up from germline, CDR1 is SGHTS and CDR2 is YDEGEE. The junction had 7 bases not matched to a gene; V was cut back by 0 bases and J by 5 bases. There are 15 residues in the CDR3. CDR3 DNA (partial): TGTGCCAGCAGCTTGGGAGAGGGGGCGCGGGAGACC. Its protein is CASSLGEGARET. The whole CDR3 protein reads CASSLGEGARETQYF.

To note about this clone: With the read ending 3 residues before the CDR3 end, the germline J gene is used to fill in that end. V gene TRBV2 combines with J gene TRBJ2-7; D might be TRBD1 (6 bases). Trimming stripped 8 bases from V and 0 bases from J, with 11 bases between. The CDR3 extends over 13 amino acids. Germline values: CDR1 SNHLY, CDR2 FYNNEI. CDR3: CASGQSSSYEQYF. CDR3 DNA (partial): TGTGCCAGCGGACAGTCCAGCTCCTACGAG. Together with reference TRBV2 and TRBJ2-7, the CDR3 gives the full variable domain: EPEVTQTPSHQVTQMGQEVILRCVPISNHLYFYWYRQILGQKVEFLVSFYNNEISEKSEIFDDQFSVERPDGSNFTLKIRSTKLEDSAMYFCASGQSSSYEQYFGPGTRLTVT.

Worth noting for this clone: The CDR3 end lies 3 residues beyond the end of the read and is filled in from the germline J gene. The chain uses TRBV2 and TRBJ1-2; D not resolved. This CDR3 is 13 amino acids long. Per the germline V gene, CDR1 is SNHLY and CDR2 is FYNNEI. The V end was cut by 6 bases, the J end by 5 bases, with 13 bases between. CDR3 sequence: CASREDGEYGYTF. The sequenced CDR3 bases are TGTGCCAGCAGGGAGGACGGGGAATATGGC. Full variable domain (outside the CDR3, taken from reference TRBV2 and TRBJ1-2): EPEVTQTPSHQVTQMGQEVILRCVPISNHLYFYWYRQILGQKVEFLVSFYNNEISEKSEIFDDQFSVERPDGSNFTLKIRSTKLEDSAMYFCASREDGEYGYTFGSGTRLTVV.

A word on this clone: Coverage ceases 3 residues before the CDR3 finishes, and the germline J gene fills in the end. The chain recombines TRBV2 with TRBJ2-3; a possible D gene is TRBD1 (6 bases). The germline V gene encodes CDR1 SNHLY and CDR2 FYNNEI. The CDR3 has 16 amino acids. The V end lost 7 bases, the J end lost 0 bases, and 17 bases lay between the germline ends. The CDR3 sequence: CASKVRTETSTDTQYF. The sequenced CDR3 bases are TGTGCCAGCAAGGTGAGGACAGAGACTAGCACAGATACG.

As to this clone: The read finishes 3 residues shy of the CDR3 end, and the germline J gene is used to complete it. The gene calls are TRBV20-1 and TRBJ2-7, with 9 bases that match TRBD2. Germline CDR1 and CDR2: DFQATT and SNEGSKA (reference sequence). This CDR3 contains 14 residues. Trimming at V came to 6 bases and at J to 6 bases, leaving 12 bases not matched to a gene. CDR3 DNA, as far as it was read: TGCAGTGCACGAGGTACAGCGGGGGGTAGCGAG. Its translation: CSARGTAGGSE. The CDR3 in its entirety is CSARGTAGGSEQYF.

The covered CDR3 bases are TGCGCCAGCAGCGAACAGGGGCCAGACACCGGGGAG. Amino acid sequence: CASSEQGPDTGE. The CDR3 reads in full as CASSEQGPDTGELFF. This chain joins TRBV5-1 and TRBJ2-2; 7 nucleotides align to TRBD1. The sequenced fragment ends 3 residues before the CDR3 boundary, so the rest is inferred from the germline J gene. CDR3 length: 15 amino acids. The J segment lost 3 bases and the V segment lost 4 bases, leaving 6 bases of the junction unmatched. Germline-derived CDR1 and CDR2 are SGHRS and YFSETQ.

Comment on this clone: The read halts 3 residues ahead of the CDR3 end, with the missing end drawn from the germline J gene. The chain uses TRBV20-1 and TRBJ1-2, with D unclear. This CDR3 is 11 amino acids long. Germline lookup yields CDR1 DFQATT and CDR2 SNEGSKA (reference sequence). V lost 6 bases and J 3 bases, leaving 8 bases between the germline ends. This chain's CDR3 is CSAPRDYGYTF. The part of the CDR3 DNA that was read is TGCAGTGCCCCCCGGGACTATGGC.